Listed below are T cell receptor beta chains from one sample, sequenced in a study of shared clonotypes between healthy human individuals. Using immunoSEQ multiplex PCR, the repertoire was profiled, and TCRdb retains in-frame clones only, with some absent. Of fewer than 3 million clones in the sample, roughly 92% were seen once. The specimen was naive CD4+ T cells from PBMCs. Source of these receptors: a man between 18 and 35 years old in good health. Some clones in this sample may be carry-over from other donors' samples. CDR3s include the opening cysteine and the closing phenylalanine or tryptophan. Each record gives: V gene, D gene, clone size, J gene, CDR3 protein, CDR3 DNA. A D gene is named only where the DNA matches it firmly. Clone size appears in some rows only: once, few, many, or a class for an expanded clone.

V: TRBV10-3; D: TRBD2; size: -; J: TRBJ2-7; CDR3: CAISPTSGTSTGSYEQYF; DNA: TGTGCCATCAGCCCCACTAGCGGGACGTCGACCGGCTCCTACGAGCAGTACTTC
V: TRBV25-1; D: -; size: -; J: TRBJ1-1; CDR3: CASSEWPGGNTEAFF; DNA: TGTGCCAGCAGTGAATGGCCAGGTGGGAACACTGAAGCTTTCTTT
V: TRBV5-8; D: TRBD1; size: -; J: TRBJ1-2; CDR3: CASSRGQGYGYTF; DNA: TGTGCCAGCAGCCGGGGACAGGGCTATGGCTACACCTTC
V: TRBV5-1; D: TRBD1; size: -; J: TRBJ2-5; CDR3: CASSYAGGAIGETQYF; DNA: TGCGCCAGCAGTTATGCAGGGGGCGCTATAGGAGAGACCCAGTACTTC
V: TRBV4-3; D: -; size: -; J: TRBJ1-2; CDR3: CASSRQGGPYGYTF; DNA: TGCGCCAGCAGCCGTCAAGGAGGCCCCTATGGCTACACCTTC
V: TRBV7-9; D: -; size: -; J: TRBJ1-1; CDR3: CASSLRDGKGTEAFF; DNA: TGTGCCAGCAGCTTAAGAGACGGTAAAGGGACTGAAGCTTTCTTT
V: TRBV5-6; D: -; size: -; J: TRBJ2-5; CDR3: CASSLRGLQETQYF; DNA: TGTGCCAGCAGCCTTAGGGGACTTCAAGAGACCCAGTACTTC
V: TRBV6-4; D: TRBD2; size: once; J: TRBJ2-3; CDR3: CASSDLPGGADTQYF; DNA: TGTGCCAGCAGTGACTTACCGGGAGGGGCAGATACGCAGTATTTT
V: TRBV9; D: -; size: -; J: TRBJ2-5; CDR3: CASSVVGHAGETQYF; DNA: TGTGCCAGCAGCGTAGTTGGACACGCGGGAGAGACCCAGTACTTC
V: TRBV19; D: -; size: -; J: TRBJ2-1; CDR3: CASSIASPPEQFF; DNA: TGTGCCAGTAGTATAGCGAGCCCCCCAGAGCAGTTCTTC
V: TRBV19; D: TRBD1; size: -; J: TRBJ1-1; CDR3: CASRSSRGRRTEAFF; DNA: TGTGCCAGTAGATCATCCAGGGGGCGTAGGACTGAAGCTTTCTTT
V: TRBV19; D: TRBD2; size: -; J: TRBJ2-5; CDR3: CASSSLAGDRQETQYF; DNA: TGTGCCAGTAGTAGCCTAGCGGGAGACCGCCAAGAGACCCAGTACTTC
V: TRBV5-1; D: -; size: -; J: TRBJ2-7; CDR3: CASSYSGSYEQYF; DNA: TGCGCCAGCAGCTATTCCGGCTCCTACGAGCAGTACTTC
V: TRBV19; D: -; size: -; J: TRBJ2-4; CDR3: CASSSDRVGGQYF; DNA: TGTGCCAGTAGTAGTGACAGGGTCGGGGGACAGTACTTC
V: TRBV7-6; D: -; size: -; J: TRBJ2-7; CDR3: CASSLEGARGYEQYF; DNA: TGTGCCAGCAGCTTAGAAGGTGCCCGGGGATACGAGCAGTACTTC
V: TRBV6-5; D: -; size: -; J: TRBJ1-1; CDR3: CASSPPSGFHEAFF; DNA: TGTGCCAGCAGTCCCCCATCGGGGTTCCATGAGGCTTTCTTT
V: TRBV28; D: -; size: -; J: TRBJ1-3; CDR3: CASRTPADSGNTIYF; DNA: TGTGCCAGCAGGACCCCGGCGGACTCTGGAAACACCATATATTTT
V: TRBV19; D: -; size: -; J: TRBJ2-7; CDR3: CASSQTFYSYEQYF; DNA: TGTGCCAGTAGCCAGACGTTTTACTCCTACGAGCAGTACTTC
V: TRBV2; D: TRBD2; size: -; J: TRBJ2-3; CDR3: CASSERLAETDTQYF; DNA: TGTGCCAGCAGTGAAAGGCTAGCGGAAACAGATACGCAGTATTTT
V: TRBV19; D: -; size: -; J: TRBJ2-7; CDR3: CASSARARGYEQYF; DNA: TGTGCCAGTAGCGCCCGAGCGAGGGGCTACGAGCAGTACTTC
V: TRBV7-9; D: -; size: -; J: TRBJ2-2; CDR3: CASSPRDNNTGELFF; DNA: TGTGCCAGCAGCCCCCGGGACAACAACACCGGGGAGCTGTTTTTT
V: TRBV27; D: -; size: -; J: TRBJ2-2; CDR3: CASSLRGLNTGELFF; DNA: TGTGCCAGCAGTTTACGCGGACTTAACACCGGGGAGCTGTTTTTT
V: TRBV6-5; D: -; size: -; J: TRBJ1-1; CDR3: CASSYSPGTEAFF; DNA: TGTGCCAGCAGTTACTCCCCCGGGACTGAAGCTTTCTTT
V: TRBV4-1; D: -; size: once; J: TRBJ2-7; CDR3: CASSQEARGKQYF; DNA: TGCGCCAGCAGCCAAGAAGCTCGCGGGAAGCAGTACTTC
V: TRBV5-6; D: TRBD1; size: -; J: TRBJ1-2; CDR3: CASSSDRVAYGYTF; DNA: TGTGCCAGCAGCTCGGACAGGGTGGCCTATGGCTACACCTTC
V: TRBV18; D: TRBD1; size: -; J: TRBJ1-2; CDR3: CASSGQGQINYGYTF; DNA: TGTGCCAGCTCAGGACAGGGGCAAATTAACTATGGCTACACCTTC
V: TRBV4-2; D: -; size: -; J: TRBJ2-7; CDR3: CASSQDRTLPYEQYF; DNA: TGTGCCAGCAGCCAAGACCGGACCTTGCCCTACGAGCAGTACTTC
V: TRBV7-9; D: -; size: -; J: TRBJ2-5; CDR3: CASSLDAGGTQYF; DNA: TGTGCCAGCAGCTTAGATGCTGGCGGGACCCAGTACTTC
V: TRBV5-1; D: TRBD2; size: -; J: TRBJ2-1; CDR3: CASSASGNNYNEQFF; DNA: TGCGCCAGCAGCGCTAGCGGTAACAACTACAATGAGCAGTTCTTC
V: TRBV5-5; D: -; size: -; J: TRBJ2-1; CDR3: CASSQQSLNEQFF; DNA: TGTGCCAGCAGCCAACAATCACTCAATGAGCAGTTCTTC
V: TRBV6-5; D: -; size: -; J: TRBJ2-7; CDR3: CASSSAGGRGYEQYF; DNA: TGTGCCAGCAGTTCCGCCGGAGGGCGGGGCTACGAGCAGTACTTC
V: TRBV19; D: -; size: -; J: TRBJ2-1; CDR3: CASSIRYSTVTRDEQFF; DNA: TGTGCCAGTAGTATAAGGTACTCGACCGTTACGAGGGATGAGCAGTTCTTC
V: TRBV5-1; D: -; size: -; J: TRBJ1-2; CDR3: CASSPAPGTNYGYTF; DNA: TGCGCCAGCAGCCCAGCCCCGGGGACGAACTATGGCTACACCTTC
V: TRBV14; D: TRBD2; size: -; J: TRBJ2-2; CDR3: CASSLGLAGNTGELFF; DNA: TGTGCCAGCAGCCTCGGACTAGCGGGCAACACCGGGGAGCTGTTTTTT
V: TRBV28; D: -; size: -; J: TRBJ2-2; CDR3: CASSLLGQGMTGELFF; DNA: TGTGCCAGCAGTTTACTGGGGCAGGGGATGACCGGGGAGCTGTTTTTT
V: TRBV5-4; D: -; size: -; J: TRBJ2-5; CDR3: CASSPASREETQYF; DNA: TGTGCCAGCAGCCCAGCCTCTAGAGAGGAGACCCAGTACTTC
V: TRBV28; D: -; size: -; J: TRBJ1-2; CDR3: CASLSGWYTF; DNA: TGTGCCAGCCTTTCCGGGTGGTACACCTTC
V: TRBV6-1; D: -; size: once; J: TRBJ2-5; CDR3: CASTEGSRETQYF; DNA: TGTGCCAGCACCGAAGGGTCTCGAGAGACCCAGTACTTC
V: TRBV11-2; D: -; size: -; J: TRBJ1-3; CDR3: CASSARDKGNTIYF; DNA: TGTGCCAGCAGCGCCCGGGACAAGGGAAACACCATATATTTT
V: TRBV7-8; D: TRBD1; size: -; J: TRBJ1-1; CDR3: CASSKRQGVRHTEAFF; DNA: TGTGCCAGCAGCAAAAGACAGGGAGTGAGGCACACTGAAGCTTTCTTT
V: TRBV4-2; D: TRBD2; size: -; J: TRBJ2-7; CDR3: CASSQVGSGGSSYEQYF; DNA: TGTGCCAGCAGCCAAGTCGGTAGCGGGGGAAGCTCCTACGAGCAGTACTTC
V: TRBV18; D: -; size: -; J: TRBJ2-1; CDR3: CASSPQPRNNEQFF; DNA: TGTGCCAGCTCACCTCAGCCCAGAAACAATGAGCAGTTCTTC
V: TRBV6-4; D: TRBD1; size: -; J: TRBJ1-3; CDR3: CASSRDRGPGNTIYF; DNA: TGTGCCAGCAGTAGGGACAGGGGGCCTGGAAACACCATATATTTT
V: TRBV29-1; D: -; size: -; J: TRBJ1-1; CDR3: CSVRLGARGDTEAFF; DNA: TGCAGCGTAAGGTTGGGGGCTAGGGGCGACACTGAAGCTTTCTTT
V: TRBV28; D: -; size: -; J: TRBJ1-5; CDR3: CASSLRDQPQHF; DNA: TGTGCCAGCAGTCTTCGGGATCAGCCCCAGCATTTT
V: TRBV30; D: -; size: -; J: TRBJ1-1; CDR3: CAWSRQPNTEAFF; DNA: TGTGCCTGGAGTCGTCAGCCGAACACTGAAGCTTTCTTT
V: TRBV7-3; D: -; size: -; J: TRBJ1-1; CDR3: CASSPPGTTSSFF; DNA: TGTGCCAGCAGCCCCCCGGGTACCACGTCCTCTTTCTTT
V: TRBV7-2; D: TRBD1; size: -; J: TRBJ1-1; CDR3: CASSLAGTVPFEAFF; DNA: TGTGCCAGCAGCTTAGCCGGGACAGTCCCCTTTGAAGCTTTCTTT
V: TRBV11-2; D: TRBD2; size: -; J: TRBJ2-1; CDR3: CASSWTSGRAGNEQFF; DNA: TGTGCCAGCAGCTGGACTAGCGGGAGGGCCGGGAATGAGCAGTTCTTC
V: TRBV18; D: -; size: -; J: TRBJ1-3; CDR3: CASSPRQARSGNTIYF; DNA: TGTGCCAGCTCACCCCGACAGGCCCGCTCTGGAAACACCATATATTTT
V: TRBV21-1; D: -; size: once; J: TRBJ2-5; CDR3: CASSKARRKREQETQYF; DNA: TGTGCCAGCAGCAAAGCGCGAAGGAAGCGAGAGCAAGAGACCCAGTACTTC
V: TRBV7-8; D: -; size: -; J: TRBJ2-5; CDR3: CASSLLWSEETQYF; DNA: TGTGCCAGCAGCTTACTTTGGAGCGAAGAGACCCAGTACTTC
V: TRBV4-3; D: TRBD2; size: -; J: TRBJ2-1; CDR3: CASSQILSGSYNEQFF; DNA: TGCGCCAGCAGCCAGATCCTTAGCGGGAGTTACAATGAGCAGTTCTTC
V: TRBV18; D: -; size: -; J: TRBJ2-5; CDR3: CASSPGSKETQYF; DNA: TGTGCCAGCTCACCCGGGTCAAAAGAGACCCAGTACTTC
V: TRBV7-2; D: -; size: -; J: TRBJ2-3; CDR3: CASSLLRTTDTQYF; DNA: TGTGCCAGCAGCTTACTAAGAACCACAGATACGCAGTATTTT
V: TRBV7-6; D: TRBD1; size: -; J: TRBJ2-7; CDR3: CAPGTASYEQYF; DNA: TGTGCACCCGGGACAGCTTCCTACGAGCAGTACTTC